The rows below give T cell receptor beta chains drawn from one sample of a study of T-cell memory formation after mild COVID-19. TCRdb re-called the 5' RACE reads through MiXCR, storing one row per CDR3 protein. The sample holds around 260,000 distinct CDR3 sequences, roughly 17% seen once. The sample comprised PBMCs or a T cell subset sorted from them (not recorded which). The receptors originated from a man between 18 and 35 years old who had mild COVID-19 (a few samples of this study predate the infection). Cell type and time point are not known. Both conserved end residues are part of each CDR3. The D gene is left open where the match is weak.

v_gene,d_gene,j_gene,CDR3aa
TRBV14,.,TRBJ2-2,CASSTGSGELFF
TRBV7-9,.,TRBJ2-7,CASTSGTAYEQYF
TRBV12-3/TRBV12-4,.,TRBJ2-2,CASSSSYTGELFF
TRBV19,.,TRBJ1-3,CASSTTGTSGNTIYF
TRBV11-3,.,TRBJ2-1,CASSPREGNRQFF
TRBV11-2,TRBD1,TRBJ1-6,CASSAPAGTGAFGGSPLHF
TRBV29-1,.,TRBJ1-2,CSVETVLNYGYTF
TRBV6-2/TRBV6-3,.,TRBJ1-1,CASSYSIKGAPMNTEAFF
TRBV4-2,.,TRBJ2-1,CASSTLIGSMDEQFF
TRBV6-1,.,TRBJ2-1,CASSMPPPAYNEQFF
TRBV7-9,.,TRBJ2-5,CASSLGPASWEETQYF
TRBV4-1,TRBD2,TRBJ2-1,CASSRMTSGGLTEQFF
TRBV7-8,.,TRBJ2-1,CASSKQGVSYNEQFF
TRBV7-3,TRBD1,TRBJ2-1,CASSPDRGRGNEQFF
TRBV4-1,TRBD1,TRBJ1-1,CASSQGGQGEAFF
TRBV5-1,.,TRBJ1-1,CASSLGLGGFEAFF
TRBV6-1,TRBD2,TRBJ2-1,CASSEEGGLAVYNEQFF
TRBV15,.,TRBJ1-4,CATSRGLMNEKLFF
TRBV7-3,TRBD2,TRBJ2-3,CASSLGLAGGSSTDTQYF
TRBV5-1,.,TRBJ2-5,CASSLLDSQETQYF
TRBV7-2,TRBD2,TRBJ2-1,CASTATSGPYNEQFF
TRBV4-3,TRBD2,TRBJ2-3,CASSPVAGRGADTQYF
TRBV5-6,.,TRBJ1-1,CASSRRGGAEAFF
TRBV12-3/TRBV12-4,.,TRBJ2-3,CASSRQRSTNTQYF
TRBV10-3,.,TRBJ1-1,CAISGKPHLAGAEAFF
TRBV7-3,TRBD2,TRBJ2-3,CASSSGTSGGDTDTQYF
TRBV18,TRBD1,TRBJ2-1,CASSRTGLRDEQFF
TRBV9,TRBD1,TRBJ1-3,CASSPRDRVLHTIYF
TRBV3-1,TRBD2,TRBJ2-3,CARPAGGADTQYF
TRBV19,.,TRBJ1-5,CASSPLVGGNQPQHF
TRBV4-1,.,TRBJ1-6,CASSQDAGSPLHF
TRBV6-2/TRBV6-3,TRBD2,TRBJ2-1,CASSYPSGSSYNEQFF
TRBV6-6,.,TRBJ1-5,CASRSGRLANQPQHF
TRBV4-2,TRBD1,TRBJ1-2,CASSQDWDRDYNYGYTF
TRBV7-2,.,TRBJ1-6,CASSLVGAGSPLHF
TRBV7-9,TRBD1,TRBJ2-5,CASSSQGIQETQYF
TRBV5-1,TRBD1,TRBJ2-2,CASIQDRVENTGELFF
TRBV20-1,.,TRBJ2-7,CSGAPGADYEQYF
TRBV12-3/TRBV12-4,.,TRBJ2-6,CASTQRAGANVLTF
TRBV7-2,.,TRBJ2-1,CASSPGLINEQFF
TRBV12-3/TRBV12-4,.,TRBJ2-1,CASSHAYEQFF
TRBV12-3/TRBV12-4,.,TRBJ1-1,CASSVGFFAEAFF
TRBV11-1,TRBD1,TRBJ2-3,CASSFGTGTWDTQYF
TRBV28,.,TRBJ1-5,CASSLWPGAQHF
TRBV5-5,.,TRBJ2-3,CASSLEAGSSTDTQYF
TRBV27,TRBD1,TRBJ1-5,CASGTGLRPQHF
TRBV6-6,.,TRBJ1-1,CASSYSASMNTEAFF
TRBV28,.,TRBJ2-6,CASSPSGKGSGANVLTF
TRBV28,.,TRBJ2-6,CASSLPDRPGANVLTF
TRBV30,TRBD1,TRBJ1-2,CAWRTGAANYGYTF
TRBV20-1,TRBD1,TRBJ1-1,CSASRTGNTEAFF
TRBV6-5,.,TRBJ1-1,CASSHHLNTEAFF
TRBV29-1,TRBD1,TRBJ1-2,CSVARDSGRYGYTF
TRBV20-1,.,TRBJ1-5,CSARGVGGYQPQHF
TRBV6-2/TRBV6-3,.,TRBJ1-1,CASSLRNTEAFF
TRBV7-2,TRBD2,TRBJ2-2,CASSSRRAGAGELFF
TRBV10-2,.,TRBJ2-7,CASNRDIMENYEQYF
TRBV6-6,.,TRBJ2-1,CASSGSGTFGYNEQFF